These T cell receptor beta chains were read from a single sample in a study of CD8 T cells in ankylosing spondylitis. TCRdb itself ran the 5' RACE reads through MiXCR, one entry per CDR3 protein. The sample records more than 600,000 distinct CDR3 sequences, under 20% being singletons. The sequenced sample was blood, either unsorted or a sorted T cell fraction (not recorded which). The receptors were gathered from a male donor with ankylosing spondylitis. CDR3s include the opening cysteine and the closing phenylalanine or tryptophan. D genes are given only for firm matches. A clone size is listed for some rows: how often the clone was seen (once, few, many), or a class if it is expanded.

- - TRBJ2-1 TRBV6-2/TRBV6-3 CASSYGTYNEQFF TGTGCCAGCAGTTACGGGACCTACAATGAGCAGTTCTTC
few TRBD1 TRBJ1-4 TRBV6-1 CAAAGQGAGEKLFF TGTGCCGCCGCTGGACAGGGGGCCGGTGAAAAACTGTTTTTT
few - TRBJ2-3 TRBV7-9 CASSPGGESTDTQYF TGTGCCAGCAGTCCGGGGGGCGAGAGCACAGATACGCAGTATTTT
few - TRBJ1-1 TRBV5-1 CASRGGGQNTEAFF TGCGCCAGCAGAGGGGGGGGCCAGAACACTGAAGCTTTCTTT
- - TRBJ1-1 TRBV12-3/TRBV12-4 CASSFSNWGTEAFF TGTGCCAGCAGTTTTTCCAACTGGGGCACTGAAGCTTTCTTT
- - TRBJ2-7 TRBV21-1 CASSSVKGTTASSYEQYF TGTGCCAGCAGCAGCGTCAAGGGGACTACTGCGAGCTCCTACGAGCAGTACTTC
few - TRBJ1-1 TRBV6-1 CASGQFVNTEAFF TGTGCCAGCGGTCAGTTCGTGAACACTGAAGCTTTCTTT
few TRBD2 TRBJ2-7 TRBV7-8 CASSLPLAGGPVQYF TGTGCCAGCAGCTTACCCTTAGCGGGAGGGCCGGTGCAGTACTTC
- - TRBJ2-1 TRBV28 CASSLGIPYNEQFF TGTGCCAGCAGTTTAGGAATCCCCTACAATGAGCAGTTCTTC
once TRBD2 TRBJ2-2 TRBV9 CASSLGTSPGELFF TGTGCCAGCAGCCTCGGGACTAGCCCCGGGGAGCTGTTTTTT
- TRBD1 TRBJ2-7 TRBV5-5 CASSLGTGQFSYEQYF TGTGCCAGCAGCCTAGGAACGGGACAGTTCTCCTACGAGCAGTACTTC
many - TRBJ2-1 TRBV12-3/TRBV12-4 CASSPTSAAGYRGEQFF TGTGCCAGCAGTCCCACATCCGCGGCAGGGTACAGAGGTGAGCAGTTCTTC
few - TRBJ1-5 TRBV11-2 CASSLEGGDSNQPQHF TGTGCCAGCAGCTTAGAGGGTGGGGATAGCAATCAGCCCCAGCATTTT
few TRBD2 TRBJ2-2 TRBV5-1 CAISFIAGVTGELFF TGCGCCATCAGTTTCATCGCGGGGGTCACCGGGGAGCTGTTTTTT
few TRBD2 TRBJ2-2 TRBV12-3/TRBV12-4 CASSKQGLADLTGELFF TGTGCCAGCAGCAAACAGGGACTAGCGGATCTCACCGGGGAGCTGTTTTTT
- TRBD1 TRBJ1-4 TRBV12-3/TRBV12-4 CASSPRQGSNEKLFF TGTGCCAGCAGCCCCCGACAGGGTTCTAATGAAAAACTGTTTTTT
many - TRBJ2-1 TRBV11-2 CASSSGPRNSYNEQFF TGTGCCAGCAGCTCGGGACCCCGAAACTCCTACAATGAGCAGTTCTTC
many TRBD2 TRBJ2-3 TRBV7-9 CASSPSGTSTDTQYF TGTGCCAGCAGTCCAAGCGGGACTAGCACAGATACGCAGTATTTT
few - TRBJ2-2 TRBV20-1 CSARAFTGELFF TGCAGTGCTAGGGCTTTCACCGGGGAGCTGTTTTTT
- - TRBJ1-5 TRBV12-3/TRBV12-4 CASSGATYSNQPQHF TGTGCCAGCAGTGGCGCTACATATAGCAATCAGCCCCAGCATTTT
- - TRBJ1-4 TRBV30 CAWSWGFNEKLFF TGTGCCTGGAGCTGGGGGTTTAATGAAAAACTGTTTTTT
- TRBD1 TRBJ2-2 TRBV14 CASSQRFTGGAYGELFF TGTGCCAGCAGCCAACGGTTCACAGGGGGCGCTTACGGGGAGCTGTTTTTT